Listed here are 19 T cell receptor beta chains from one sample, sequenced in a study of control samples from healthy donors and cancer patients. Method: immunoSEQ multiplex PCR; TCRdb's copy keeps in-frame clones and lacks some. The profile shows around 22,000 clones, 83% of them singletons. Specimen: PBMCs. All receptors derive from a man aged 55 to 70 with head and neck cancer.

The chain combines TRBV27 with TRBJ1-5; 10 bases match TRBD1. Germline V gives CDR1 MNHEY, CDR2 SMNVEV (reference sequence). This CDR3 has 18 residues. The V segment lost 4 bases and the J segment 0 bases; nucleotides outside the gene matches: 9. The CDR3 is CASSWDRGIRYSNQPQHF. The CDR3, as DNA: TGTGCCAGCAGTTGGGACAGGGGTATACGCTATAGCAATCAGCCCCAGCATTTT.

V is TRBV7-9 and J is TRBJ1-1; 10 bases match TRBD1. The CDR3 is 19 amino acids. Trimming cost V 5 bases and J 0 bases; bases outside gene matches: 15. CDR1 is SEHNR and CDR2 is FQNEAQ in the germline V gene (reference sequence). As DNA, the CDR3 is TGTGCCAGCAGCCCACACCCCGGGACAGGGGAAGGGATGAACACTGAAGCTTTCTTT. Translated, it gives CASSPHPGTGEGMNTEAFF.

V and J are TRBV27 and TRBJ1-5, with TRBD1 matching over 7 bases. Looked up from germline, CDR1 is MNHEY and CDR2 is SMNVEV (reference sequence). J was trimmed by 5 bases and V by 6 bases; bases with no gene match: 7. The CDR3 has 14 residues. The CDR3 sequence: CASRRTGDDQPQHF. The CDR3 nucleotides read TGTGCCAGCAGGAGGACAGGCGATGATCAGCCCCAGCATTTT.

The chain is built from TRBV28 and TRBJ1-1; D not resolved. Germline CDR1 reads MDHEN; CDR2 reads SYDVKM. With 4 bases removed from V and 5 bases from J, the gap between germline ends came to 14 bases. The CDR3 loop spans 14 amino acids. Here the CDR3 DNA reads TGTGCCAGCAGTTCTCCCTCGGTGGGGACTGAAGCTTTCTTT. Protein product: CASSSPSVGTEAFF. Full variable domain (missing parts from reference TRBV28 and TRBJ1-1): DVKVTQSSRYLVKRTGEKVFLECVQDMDHENMFWYRQDPGLGLRLIYFSYDVKMKEKGDIPEGYSVSREKKERFSLILESASTNQTSMYLCASSSPSVGTEAFFGQGTRLTVV.

The rearrangement uses TRBV6-5 and TRBJ1-4, with 7 positions matching TRBD1. J lost 7 bases, V lost 6 bases, and 8 bases had no gene match. This CDR3 comprises 14 residues. CDR1 and CDR2 (germline): MNHEY, SVGAGI. CDR3 bases: TGTGCCAGCAGATCAGCCAGGGGGTTTGAAAAACTGTTTTTT. Its protein product is CASRSARGFEKLFF.

The chain is built from TRBV6-5 and TRBJ1-1; TRBD1 is a possible D gene (5 bases). This CDR3 region has 15 residues. V was cut by 2 bases and J by 1 base, with 11 bases left in between. Germline assignment: CDR1 MNHEY and CDR2 SVGAGI. The CDR3 loop reads CASSYHGGRNTEAFF. The CDR3 coding sequence is TGTGCCAGCAGTTACCATGGGGGTAGGAACACTGAAGCTTTCTTT.

V is TRBV4-3 and J is TRBJ2-4; D gene ambiguous. Germline V gives CDR1 LGHNA, CDR2 YSLEER. The CDR3 loop spans 14 amino acids. Trimming took off 0 bases at V and 6 bases at J, with 9 bases between the two ends. The CDR3 is CASSQDQGTNIQYF. The CDR3 DNA reads as TGCGCCAGCAGCCAAGATCAAGGCACAAACATTCAGTACTTC.

This chain joins TRBV6-2 or TRBV6-3 and TRBJ1-5; D call uncertain. The germline gives CDR1 MNHEY, CDR2 SVGEGT. The CDR3 is 15 residues long. Trimming shortened V by 0 bases and J by 2 bases, and 8 bases separated the two germline ends. CDR3: CASSYSIERNQPQHF. Written as DNA, the CDR3 is TGTGCCAGCAGTTACTCGATTGAACGCAATCAGCCCCAGCATTTT.

The chain joins TRBV7-9 to TRBJ1-5, with a weak D call TRBD1 (5 bases). The CDR3 has 16 residues. The V gene lost 5 bases and the J gene lost 3 bases, with 17 bases spanning the gap. Per germline, CDR1 SEHNR and CDR2 FQNEAQ (reference sequence). The CDR3 DNA sequence: TGTGCCAGCAGCCCAGGTTCGGGGGGGGACAATCAGCCCCAGCATTTT. This gives the protein CASSPGSGGDNQPQHF. The whole variable domain, filled in from reference TRBV7-9 and TRBJ1-5, reads DTGVSQNPRHKITKRGQNVTFRCDPISEHNRLYWYRQTLGQGPEFLTYFQNEAQLEKSRLLSDRFSAERPKGSFSTLEIQRTEQGDSAMYLCASSPGSGGDNQPQHFGDGTRLSIL.

This clone was recorded only once. This sequence joins TRBV10-1 and TRBJ2-7, with 7 bases identical to TRBD1. The CDR3 length is 14 residues. The germline V gene encodes CDR1 WNHNN and CDR2 SYGVQD (reference sequence). V dropped 7 bases and J dropped 3; count of bases not matched to a gene: 9. The CDR3 sequence: CASKLETGFYEQYF. As DNA, the CDR3 is TGCGCCAGCAAACTCGAGACAGGGTTCTACGAGCAGTACTTC.

The V call is TRBV2, the J call TRBJ1-1; 9 bases match TRBD1. This CDR3 region has 14 residues. Germline CDR1 SNHLY, CDR2 FYNNEI. With V trimmed by 7 bases and J by 1 base, 4 bases remained unmatched. This CDR3 reads CASMLDRGNTEAFF. For the CDR3, the DNA is TGTGCCAGCATGCTGGACAGGGGGAACACTGAAGCTTTCTTT.

The J gene is TRBJ2-2, the V gene TRBV9; D is unclear. Trimming took 0 bases from V and 4 from J, leaving 7 bases between them. In germline, CDR1 is SGDLS, CDR2 YYNGEE. The CDR3 runs 14 residues. In DNA, the CDR3 is TGTGCCAGCAGCGTAGGGAGTCTCACCGGGGAGCTGTTTTTT. Translation: CASSVGSLTGELFF. Based on the CDR3 plus reference TRBV9 and TRBJ2-2, the full variable domain is DSGVTQTPKHLITATGQRVTLRCSPRSGDLSVYWYQQSLDQGLQFLIQYYNGEERAKGNILERFSAQQFPDLHSELNLSSLELGDSALYFCASSVGSLTGELFFGEGSRLTVL.

The gene calls are TRBV6-1 and TRBJ1-1; TRBD1 matches at 7 bases. V lost 4 bases, J lost 1 base, and 12 bases stayed unmatched. The CDR3 sequence is 17 residues long. CDR1 and CDR2 (germline): MNHNS, SASEGT. CDR3 coding DNA: TGTGCCAGCAGTGCCCAGAGATTACAGGGGAGGAACACTGAAGCTTTCTTT. It yields the protein CASSAQRLQGRNTEAFF.

This clone has just one count. V and J are TRBV29-1 and TRBJ2-2; perhaps TRBD2 as D (5 bases). This CDR3 has 12 amino acids. Germline V gene data show CDR1 as SQVTM and CDR2 as ANQGSEA. V gave up 4 bases and J gave up 5 bases, with 8 bases separating them. CDR3 coding DNA: TGCAGCGTTGGGACGGGAACCGGGGAGCTGTTTTTT. It is translated as CSVGTGTGELFF.

The genes are TRBV28 and TRBJ2-7; the match to TRBD2 covers 7 bases. Per the germline V gene, CDR1 is MDHEN and CDR2 is SYDVKM. Trimming at V came to 3 bases and at J to 3 bases, leaving 17 bases not matched to a gene. This CDR3 has 18 residues. The CDR3 DNA follows: TGTGCCAGCAGTTTGGCCCCCCCCGGAGGCGGGAGCAACTACGAGCAGTACTTC. It translates to CASSLAPPGGGSNYEQYF.

This clone was seen more than once but under ten times. Other DNA sequences in the sample encode the same CDR3. The V gene is TRBV3-1 (or the pseudogene TRBV3-2), the J gene TRBJ2-5; no reliable D call. In germline, CDR1 is LGHDT, CDR2 YNNKEL (reference sequence). The germline V and J ends were trimmed by 1 base and 5 bases, with 8 bases remaining between them. The CDR3 runs to 13 residues. The CDR3 coding sequence is TGTGCCAGCAGCCAAGTAGACGGGGAGACCCAGTACTTC. Translation gives CASSQVDGETQYF.

J is TRBJ2-7 and V is TRBV25-1, with D possibly matching TRBD1 (6 bases). With 4 bases removed from V and 6 bases from J, the gap between germline ends came to 13 bases. CDR3 size: 13 residues. Germline loops: CDR1 MGHDK, CDR2 SYGVNS. CDR3 loop: CASSGGGLFEQYF. The DNA for the CDR3 is TGTGCCAGCAGTGGTGGGGGCCTATTCGAGCAGTACTTC.

This clone has just one count. The chain couples TRBV10-3 to TRBJ1-2; 9 nucleotides agree with TRBD1. From germline, CDR1 is ENHRY and CDR2 SYGVKD. V was clipped by 6 bases and J by 2 bases; unmatched bases: 4. The CDR3 covers 14 residues. The CDR3 DNA sequence: TGTGCCATCAGAATCGACAGGGGGAACTATGGCTACACCTTC. Protein sequence: CAIRIDRGNYGYTF.

The rearrangement links TRBV24-1 to TRBJ2-7; TRBD1 is a possible D gene (6 bases). CDR3 length: 15 residues. CDR1 is KGHDR and CDR2 is SFDVKD in the germline V gene. V lost 6 bases and J 1 base, leaving 15 bases between the germline ends. CDR3 loop: CATSNSGTQSYEQYF. The DNA for the CDR3 is TGTGCCACCAGTAATTCTGGGACACAGTCCTACGAGCAGTACTTC.